This is a list of T cell receptor beta chains from one sample in a study of cytomegalovirus exposure and HLA in healthy donors. The repertoire was sequenced with immunoSEQ multiplex PCR; TCRdb's copy has only in-frame clones and lacks some. Here the sample table reports 60,000 to 100,000 clones. The specimen was PBMCs. The receptor set was obtained from a young man in good health and CMV-seronegative. The conserved cysteine and the conserved F or W are not part of the CDR3 here. Fields, in order: V gene, CDR3 protein.

TRBV5-4 ASSSGTEANYGYT
TRBV11-2 ASSLVGTTARGETQY
TRBV18 ASSPILRGGGTEAF
TRBV5-1 ASSLIQGSGNTIY
TRBV11-2 ASSRMTGVNTEAF
TRBV9 ASSPRTGVDNSPLH
TRBV7-6 ASSLEGASGSLGEQY
TRBV9 ASSSGGWMGYT
TRBV11-3 ASSLEPAGRNTEAF
TRBV7-9 ASSQGSGRRYYEQY
TRBV10-1 ASSESRRGNTEAF
TRBV9 ASSVGSSGRALNEQF
TRBV5-5 ASSLVGGGHGYT
TRBV4-1 ASSQDYSNTEAF
TRBV6-5 ASSRTDGYNEKLF
TRBV7-9 ASSSLEGDGYT
TRBV18 ASSPWTSPYNEQF
TRBV5-6 ASSLVGVGYGYT
TRBV5-1 ASMGQGWDSPLH
TRBV13 ASSWDRGYGYT